The source of this T cell receptor beta chain is a study of cytomegalovirus exposure and HLA in healthy donors. Study outcomes and limitations: Over 15,000 TCR beta sequences were associated with HLA alleles at 0.05 false discovery rate in a later analysis. A prior analysis recorded that most TCR beta V segments were productive about 87% or about 30% of the time. Overall, around 160 TCR beta chains were annotated as cytomegalovirus-associated. Equally common other TCR beta chains were less clonally expanded than HLA-associated ones, a later analysis found.

This clone was detected once. As yet, its antigen is unknown. 13 Jbeta primers and 60 Vbeta primers were used for the PCR. Repertoires were generated with immunoSEQ multiplex PCR, while TCRdb's copy carries only in-frame clones and drops some. The sample lists 210,000 or so clones, roughly 80% occurring once. Trimming took 5 bases from V and 6 from J, leaving 13 bases between them. Germline lookup yields CDR1 MNHEY and CDR2 SMNVEV (reference sequence). The CDR3 runs to 14 residues. This sequence joins TRBV27 and TRBJ2-2; D gene unclear. The clonotype was recovered from a man aged 35-49 years in good health and CMV-seronegative. The specimen sequenced was PBMCs. The CDR3 coding sequence is TGTGCCAGCAGTATAACAGAGCCCCCCGGGGAGCTGTTTTTT. Translated: CASSITEPPGELFF.